These 22 T cell receptor beta chains were all obtained from the same sample, sequenced in a study of T cell responses to AZD1222 COVID-19 vaccine. Data came from immunoSEQ multiplex PCR; TCRdb stores just in-frame clones and leaves some out. The sample carries over 140,000 clones, 90% to 95% recorded once. Sequences were derived from peripheral blood, sampled 28 days after the second AZD1222 dose. These receptors all stem from an adult who received the AZD1222 COVID-19 vaccine.

DNA of the CDR3: TGTGCCAGCAGCTTCTCGGCCAATCAGCCCCAGCATTTT. Its protein is CASSFSANQPQHF. V is TRBV9 and J is TRBJ1-5, with D uncertain. This CDR3 region has 13 residues. Germline assignment: CDR1 SGDLS and CDR2 YYNGEE. V was shortened by 4 bases and J by 3 bases, with 8 bases between the two germline ends.

The rearrangement joins TRBV4-3 to TRBJ1-4; 8 bases match TRBD1. This CDR3 spans 17 amino acids. In germline, CDR1 is LGHNA, CDR2 YSLEER. Germline trimming cut 0 bases from V and 6 bases from J; bases unmatched to any gene: 9. CDR3 sequence (DNA): TGCGCCAGCAGCCAAGATAATAACAGGGGGTATTATGAAAAACTGTTTTTT. This codes for CASSQDNNRGYYEKLFF.

In its sample, this clone was seen once. The chain employs TRBV29-1 and TRBJ2-7, with TRBD1 as a possible D gene (6 bases). There are 14 residues in the CDR3. Germline CDR1 reads SQVTM; CDR2 reads ANQGSEA. The V end was cut by 5 bases, the J end by 4 bases, with 18 bases between. CDR3 region: CSVLWGPDGYEQYF. CDR3 DNA: TGCAGCGTTTTATGGGGGCCCGATGGGTACGAGCAGTACTTC.

This chain joins TRBV28 and TRBJ2-5; 12 nucleotides align to TRBD2. V shed 5 bases and J 3 bases; nucleotides not matched to a gene: 4. The CDR3 runs 15 residues. Germline V gives CDR1 MDHEN, CDR2 SYDVKM. The CDR3 nucleotides are TGTGCCAGCAGTCACCGGACTAGCGGGGAAGAGACCCAGTACTTC. This translates into CASSHRTSGEETQYF.

In its sample, this clone was seen once. This sequence joins TRBV2 and TRBJ1-1; D unresolved. The CDR3 sequence is 16 residues long. Trimming shortened V by 8 bases and J by 1 base, and 20 bases separated the two germline ends. Germline V CDR1 and CDR2: SNHLY, FYNNEI. This chain's CDR3 is CASLRGRGVTNTEAFF. The DNA of the CDR3 is TGTGCCAGCCTGCGCGGCCGCGGAGTGACGAACACTGAAGCTTTCTTT.

The rearrangement links TRBV6-5 to TRBJ2-7; 10 positions match TRBD2. This CDR3 region has 15 residues. Trimming removed 0 bases from V and 5 bases from J; junction bases left unmatched: 4. Per the germline V gene, CDR1 is MNHEY and CDR2 is SVGAGI. The CDR3 nucleotides are TGTGCCAGCAGTTACTCGTTAGCGGGAGGCCACGAGCAGTACTTC. Its protein is CASSYSLAGGHEQYF.

This clone was counted only a few times. V usage is TRBV12-3 or TRBV12-4 and J usage is TRBJ2-3, with a tentative D call TRBD1 (5 bases). V lost 8 bases, J lost 4 bases, and 7 bases lay in between. The CDR3 is 11 amino acids. The CDR3: CASGAPDTQYF. CDR3 coding DNA: TGTGCCAGCGGGGCCCCAGATACGCAGTATTTT.

The V call is TRBV28, the J call TRBJ2-1; TRBD1 matches at 8 bases. This CDR3 comprises 17 residues. The germline V gene encodes CDR1 MDHEN and CDR2 SYDVKM. The V gene end was trimmed by 2 bases and the J gene end by 7 bases; junction bases not matched to a gene: 13. The DNA for the CDR3 is TGTGCCAGCAGTTTAAGTGGAGGGAGGCGACAGGGGAATGAGCAGTTCTTC. Translation gives CASSLSGGRRQGNEQFF.

The CDR3 sequence is CASSSGTSGPPYETQYF. The CDR3 DNA reads TGTGCCAGCAGCTCTGGGACCTCCGGGCCGCCTTACGAGACCCAGTACTTC. The V call is TRBV11-2, the J call TRBJ2-5; D is tentatively TRBD1 or TRBD2 (5 bases each). The CDR3 runs 17 residues. In germline, CDR1 is SGHAT, CDR2 FQNNGV. V shed 4 bases and J shed 5 bases, with 23 bases lying between them.

This clone has at least ten counts. V is TRBV9 and J is TRBJ1-6; no clear D gene. V dropped 0 bases and J dropped 7 bases, with 5 bases sitting between them. CDR3 size: 13 residues. Germline loops: CDR1 SGDLS, CDR2 YYNGEE. The CDR3 is CASSVEWNSPLHF. The CDR3 bases are TGTGCCAGCAGCGTAGAATGGAATTCACCCCTCCACTTT. The full variable domain, its missing parts supplied by reference TRBV9 and TRBJ1-6, is DSGVTQTPKHLITATGQRVTLRCSPRSGDLSVYWYQQSLDQGLQFLIQYYNGEERAKGNILERFSAQQFPDLHSELNLSSLELGDSALYFCASSVEWNSPLHFGNGTRLTVT.

This chain joins TRBV6-5 and TRBJ1-5; D uncertain. The length of the CDR3 is 15 residues. Germline values: CDR1 MNHEY, CDR2 SVGAGI. Trimming shortened V by 6 bases and J by 2 bases, and 14 bases separated the two germline ends. In DNA form, the CDR3 reads TGTGCCAGCAGACCTCTCGGGTTTCGCAATCAGCCCCAGCATTTT. Translated: CASRPLGFRNQPQHF.

The gene calls are TRBV19 and TRBJ2-6; possibly TRBD1 for D (5 bases). V was cut by 6 bases and J by 2 bases, with 8 bases left in between. This CDR3 has 14 amino acids. Germline CDR1 and CDR2: LNHDA and SQIVND (reference sequence). CDR3 region: CASRTDTGANVLTF. DNA of the CDR3: TGTGCCAGTAGGACAGATACTGGGGCCAACGTCCTGACTTTC.

This clone was seen a few times. The V and J genes are TRBV11-2 and TRBJ1-2; perhaps TRBD1 as D (6 bases). The CDR3 extends over 12 amino acids. V shed 5 bases and J shed 8 bases, with 12 bases lying between them. Germline CDR1 reads SGHAT; CDR2 reads FQNNGV. In nucleotides, the CDR3 is TGTGCCAGCAGCCAAGAGGGGGACGGCTACACCTTC. Translated: CASSQEGDGYTF.

This chain links TRBV3-1 (or the pseudogene TRBV3-2) with TRBJ2-7; D is ambiguous. CDR1 is LGHDT, CDR2 YNNKEL, per germline (reference sequence). V lost 0 bases, J lost 1 base, and 13 bases lay in between. The CDR3 loop spans 16 amino acids. The CDR3 sequence is CASSQDLFERSYEQYF. CDR3 nucleotide sequence: TGTGCCAGCAGCCAAGATTTGTTTGAGAGGTCCTACGAGCAGTACTTC.

The chain joins TRBV6-5 to TRBJ1-4, with no clear D. Germline CDR1 MNHEY, CDR2 SVGAGI. CDR3 length equals 13 residues. V was clipped by 4 bases and J by 7 bases, with 10 bases between them. The CDR3 spells CASSLVGSEKLFF. The CDR3 DNA sequence: TGTGCCAGCAGTTTAGTGGGAAGTGAAAAACTGTTTTTT.

This chain uses TRBV28 with TRBJ2-3; TRBD2 might be the D (5 bases). CDR3 length: 19 amino acids. The germline V gene encodes CDR1 MDHEN and CDR2 SYDVKM. Deletions cut 3 bases from V and 4 bases from J, with 26 bases between. This chain's CDR3 is CASSFPHPPSRLEADTQYF. DNA of the CDR3: TGTGCCAGCAGTTTTCCCCATCCCCCTTCGCGATTGGAGGCAGATACGCAGTATTTT.

This chain connects TRBV10-3 to TRBJ2-2; 11 nucleotides agree with TRBD2. There are 16 residues in the CDR3. The ends lost 6 bases at V and 2 bases at J; junction bases unmatched: 5. Germline lookup yields CDR1 ENHRY and CDR2 SYGVKD. The CDR3 loop is CAISLGTSGNTGELFF. DNA for the CDR3: TGTGCCATCAGCCTCGGGACTAGCGGCAACACCGGGGAGCTGTTTTTT.

The CDR3 DNA reads as TGTGCCAGCAGTTTGGGGCAGTCCGGTAAAGCTTTCTTT. Encoded protein: CASSLGQSGKAFF. The chain employs TRBV28 and TRBJ1-1, with a weak D call TRBD1 (5 bases). The CDR3 consists of 13 residues. The germline CDR1 and CDR2 sequences are MDHEN and SYDVKM. The ends were cut back, 3 bases at V and 9 bases at J, with 14 bases in the middle.

The V gene is TRBV28, the J gene TRBJ1-1; D call uncertain. V lost 3 bases, J lost 1 base, and 15 bases lay in between. From germline, CDR1 is MDHEN and CDR2 SYDVKM. This CDR3 is built from 16 residues. CDR3 amino acids: CASSFGLDKKNTEAFF. The CDR3 DNA reads as TGTGCCAGCAGTTTCGGACTCGACAAGAAGAACACTGAAGCTTTCTTT.

The gene calls are TRBV6-5 and TRBJ2-3; TRBD1 might be the D (6 bases). Between the trimmed V and J ends, which lost 6 bases and 4 bases, there was a span of 17 bases. The CDR3 has 15 amino acids. From germline, CDR1 is MNHEY and CDR2 SVGAGI. The CDR3 spells CASSDLGAPADTQYF. The CDR3 nucleotides read TGTGCCAGCAGCGACCTGGGGGCCCCGGCAGATACGCAGTATTTT.

This chain links TRBV7-8 with TRBJ1-1; D is unclear. Per the germline V gene, CDR1 is SGHVS and CDR2 is FQNEAQ. This CDR3 has 14 residues. The ends were cut back, 1 base at V and 2 bases at J, with 8 bases in the middle. The CDR3 sequence is CASSLGRRNTEAFF. CDR3 bases: TGTGCCAGCAGCTTAGGGAGGAGAAACACTGAAGCTTTCTTT.

The V and J genes are TRBV28 and TRBJ2-7; 8 positions match TRBD1. This CDR3 is built from 13 residues. V shed 6 bases and J 6 bases; nucleotides not matched to a gene: 7. CDR1 and CDR2 from the germline V gene are MDHEN and SYDVKM. CDR3 loop: CASRPQGAGEQYF. CDR3 coding DNA: TGTGCCAGCAGGCCTCAGGGGGCAGGCGAGCAGTACTTC.